The clone carrying this T cell receptor beta chain has a count of ten or more. This sample is drawn from a study of T-cell reconstitution after alpha-beta-depleted transplantation in children. The library targeted TCRbeta and was prepared with unique molecular identifiers. Via MiXCR, TCRdb re-called the PCR reads, giving one row per CDR3 protein. The profile covers about 640,000 distinct CDR3 sequences, with roughly 15% appearing a single time and approximately 1% taken by the ten largest. The CDR3 covers 15 residues. The germline gives CDR1 SGHRS, CDR2 YFSETQ. The V gene lost 2 bases and the J gene lost 0 bases, with 6 bases spanning the gap.

This TCR was recovered from a human donor who donated a stem cell graft to a child with acute myeloid leukemia. V is TRBV5-1 and J is TRBJ2-6, with D unresolved. Source: PBMCs from the stem cell graft donor, taken from the stem cell graft. The CDR3: CASSFQHSGANVLTF. CDR3 coding DNA: TGCGCCAGCAGCTTCCAACACTCTGGGGCCAACGTCCTGACTTTC.